Listed here are 25 T cell receptor beta chains from one sample, sequenced in a study of cytomegalovirus exposure and HLA in healthy donors. PCR amplification relied on 60 Vbeta primers (plus 13 Jbeta primers). Sequencing was performed with immunoSEQ multiplex PCR; in TCRdb, only in-frame clones are kept and a portion is missing. The data contain roughly 230,000 clones, around 90% of them singletons. Sequenced sample: PBMCs. Source of these receptors: a girl aged 2-9 years in good health and CMV-seronegative.

This sequence joins TRBV20-1 and TRBJ2-7, with D possibly being TRBD1 (5 bases). Trimming took off 8 bases at V and 0 bases at J, with 8 bases between the two ends. The length of the CDR3 is 11 residues. Germline-derived CDR1 and CDR2 are DFQATT and SNEGSKA (reference sequence). CDR3 loop: CSTDSSYEQYF. The CDR3 DNA sequence: TGCAGTACTGACAGCTCCTACGAGCAGTACTTC.

The V and J genes are TRBV18 and TRBJ2-7; 12 bases fit TRBD2. The CDR3 covers 15 residues. Germline assignment: CDR1 KGHSH and CDR2 LQKENI. V lost 3 bases to trimming and J lost 6 bases; unmatched junction nucleotides: 6. CDR3 residues: CASSPPGLAGSEQYF. The CDR3 nucleotides are TGTGCCAGCTCACCCCCCGGACTAGCGGGGAGCGAGCAGTACTTC.

The V call is TRBV25-1, the J call TRBJ2-7; D is unresolved. V was cut by 4 bases and J by 9 bases, with 10 bases left in between. Germline V lookup: CDR1 MGHDK, CDR2 SYGVNS. The CDR3 is made up of 11 amino acids. The CDR3 spells CASSGATRQYF. The CDR3 region has the DNA TGTGCCAGCAGTGGGGCTACGAGGCAGTACTTC.

The chain carries TRBV5-4 and TRBJ2-7; 7 bases are a match to TRBD2. The V gene end was trimmed by 3 bases and the J gene end by 5 bases; junction bases not matched to a gene: 14. This CDR3 contains 16 residues. Germline CDR1 and CDR2: SGHNT and YYREEE (reference sequence). Here the CDR3 reads CASSWGGIGGWDEQYF. CDR3 bases: TGTGCCAGCAGCTGGGGGGGTATAGGCGGTTGGGACGAGCAGTACTTC.

This chain connects TRBV27 to TRBJ1-1; the D gene is possibly TRBD1 (6 bases). The V gene's germline CDR1 is MNHEY and CDR2 SMNVEV (reference sequence). The V gene lost 2 bases and the J gene lost 5 bases, with 12 bases spanning the gap. CDR3 length: 14 amino acids. For the CDR3, the DNA is TGTGCCAGCAGTTTACAGGGGAGGGGGACTGAAGCTTTCTTT. This translates into CASSLQGRGTEAFF.

V gene TRBV7-8 combines with J gene TRBJ1-2, with D hard to call. The germline V gene has CDR1 SGHVS and CDR2 FQNEAQ. The CDR3 has 14 residues. With 3 bases removed from V and 2 bases from J, the gap between germline ends came to 10 bases. The CDR3: CASSFRRGNYGYTF. DNA for the CDR3: TGTGCCAGCAGCTTCCGGCGAGGGAACTATGGCTACACCTTC.

The V gene is TRBV6-5, the J gene TRBJ2-1, with 11 bases fitting TRBD2. With V trimmed by 5 bases and J by 7 bases, 4 bases remained unmatched. CDR1 is MNHEY, CDR2 SVGAGI, per germline. The CDR3 has 14 residues. Here the CDR3 reads CASSTTSGRNEQFF. CDR3 coding DNA: TGTGCCAGCAGTACCACTAGCGGGAGAAATGAGCAGTTCTTC.

The rearrangement joins TRBV10-2 to TRBJ2-7; the D gene is possibly TRBD2 (6 bases). Germline V gene lookup returns CDR1 WSHSY and CDR2 SAAADI. Trimming took off 2 bases at V and 5 bases at J, with 10 bases between the two ends. The CDR3 covers 13 residues. CDR3 DNA sequence: TGCGCCAGCAGTGAGCGGGAGCGAGACGAGCAGTACTTC. Translating it yields CASSERERDEQYF.

This clone was observed a single time. V usage is TRBV9 and J usage is TRBJ1-3; the D is unclear. This CDR3 has 15 amino acids. Trimming removed 0 bases at V and 4 bases at J, with 11 bases between. From germline, CDR1 is SGDLS and CDR2 YYNGEE. CDR3 in amino acids: CASSVGLGVGNTIYF. The CDR3 DNA sequence: TGTGCCAGCAGCGTAGGGCTCGGGGTAGGAAACACCATATATTTT. Filled out from reference TRBV9 and TRBJ1-3, the complete variable domain reads DSGVTQTPKHLITATGQRVTLRCSPRSGDLSVYWYQQSLDQGLQFLIQYYNGEERAKGNILERFSAQQFPDLHSELNLSSLELGDSALYFCASSVGLGVGNTIYFGEGSWLTVV.

The CDR3 nucleotides are TGTGCCAGCAGCCAAGTAAACAGGGGCCTGAACTATGGCTACACCTTC. Translated: CASSQVNRGLNYGYTF. The genes are TRBV14 and TRBJ1-2; TRBD1 aligns across 7 bases. The ends lost 1 base at V and 2 bases at J; junction bases unmatched: 7. There are 16 residues in the CDR3. The germline V gene encodes CDR1 SGHDN and CDR2 FVKESK.

This chain connects TRBV5-1 to TRBJ1-1; D is ambiguous. Trimming shortened V by 0 bases and J by 3 bases, and 9 bases separated the two germline ends. The CDR3 has 14 amino acids. Germline V gives CDR1 SGHRS, CDR2 YFSETQ. The DNA of the CDR3 is TGCGCCAGCAGCTTGGGACCAGGCGACACTGAAGCTTTCTTT. It codes for CASSLGPGDTEAFF. The full variable domain, with the rest looked up from reference TRBV5-1 and TRBJ1-1, is KAGVTQTPRYLIKTRGQQVTLSCSPISGHRSVSWYQQTPGQGLQFLFEYFSETQRNKGNFPGRFSGRQFSNSRSEMNVSTLELGDSALYLCASSLGPGDTEAFFGQGTRLTVV.

The CDR3 region has the DNA TGTGCCAGCAGCTTGACTAGCTCACCCCGTGAGCAGTTCTTC. It translates to CASSLTSSPREQFF. The rearrangement links TRBV13 to TRBJ2-1; 7 bases fit TRBD2. From germline, CDR1 is PRHDT and CDR2 FYEKMQ (reference sequence). J was trimmed by 9 bases and V by 3 bases; bases with no gene match: 8. The CDR3 is 14 residues long.

V usage is TRBV7-2 and J usage is TRBJ2-5, with a tentative D call TRBD2 (5 bases). There are 13 residues in the CDR3. With 5 bases removed from V and 5 bases from J, the gap between germline ends came to 12 bases. The germline V gene has CDR1 SGHTA and CDR2 FQGNSA. CDR3 protein: CASSVTRRETQYF. The CDR3 coding sequence is TGTGCCAGCAGCGTAACTAGGAGGGAGACCCAGTACTTC.

The genes are TRBV23-1 and TRBJ1-2; D is undetermined. TRBV23-1 is sorted into the ORF group, with uncertain function. CDR3 length: 15 amino acids. V shed 0 bases and J shed 2 bases, with 10 bases lying between them. This chain's CDR3 is CASSQSKTRNYGYTF. CDR3 DNA: TGCGCCAGCAGTCAATCAAAGACAAGGAACTATGGCTACACCTTC.

A note on this clone: The sample holds other DNA sequences that translate to the same CDR3. The chain has TRBV28 and TRBJ1-1, with D uncertain. Germline V gene sequence: CDR1 MDHEN, CDR2 SYDVKM. V was clipped by 1 base and J by 5 bases, with 2 bases between them. The CDR3 is 11 residues long. The CDR3 sequence is CASSLSTEAFF. In nucleotides, the CDR3 is TGTGCCAGCAGTTTATCGACTGAAGCTTTCTTT.

CDR3 residues: CASSSLAGGKLETQYF. In nucleotides, the CDR3 is TGTGCCAGTAGTTCGCTAGCGGGGGGGAAATTGGAGACCCAGTACTTC. The rearrangement uses TRBV19 and TRBJ2-5, with 12 bases identical to TRBD2. V lost 5 bases, J lost 5 bases, and 9 bases stayed unmatched. Germline V CDR1 and CDR2: LNHDA, SQIVND (reference sequence). This CDR3 region has 16 residues.

This clone was counted a single time. V is TRBV6-5 and J is TRBJ2-7; TRBD2 matches 11 bases. The germline V gene has CDR1 MNHEY and CDR2 SVGAGI. Germline trimming cut 6 bases from V and 12 bases from J; bases unmatched to any gene: 7. The CDR3 spans 12 residues. This chain's CDR3 is CASRGTSGARYF. The CDR3 bases are TGTGCCAGCAGGGGGACTAGCGGAGCTCGGTACTTC.

The chain joins TRBV5-6 to TRBJ2-5, with 7 bases matching TRBD1. CDR3 size: 14 residues. Germline V gene sequence: CDR1 SGHDT, CDR2 YYEEEE. With 4 bases clipped from V and 5 bases from J, the junction kept 8 bases outside the gene matches. The CDR3, as DNA: TGTGCCAGCAGCGAAGACAGGGTCGGGGAGACCCAGTACTTC. It encodes CASSEDRVGETQYF. Full variable domain (outside the CDR3, taken from reference TRBV5-6 and TRBJ2-5): DAGVTQSPTHLIKTRGQQVTLRCSPKSGHDTVSWYQQALGQGPQFIFQYYEEEERQRGNFPDRFSGHQFPNYSSELNVNALLLGDSALYLCASSEDRVGETQYFGPGTRLLVL.

Turning to this clone: The identical CDR3 is also encoded by other nucleotide sequences in the sample. The rearrangement links TRBV27 to TRBJ1-2; 8 bases map to TRBD1. Germline V gene sequence: CDR1 MNHEY, CDR2 SMNVEV (reference sequence). The ends lost 5 bases at V and 5 bases at J; junction bases unmatched: 4. This CDR3 is built from 13 residues. The CDR3, as DNA: TGTGCCAGCAGTCCAGGGGGCCTATATGGCTACACCTTC. This gives the protein CASSPGGLYGYTF.

This clone appeared a single time. This rearrangement joins TRBV5-1 to TRBJ1-6; 7 nucleotides agree with TRBD1. V was pared by 0 bases and J by 3 bases, with 3 bases of the junction left unmatched. The germline V gene encodes CDR1 SGHRS and CDR2 YFSETQ. This CDR3 spans 16 amino acids. In nucleotides, the CDR3 is TGCGCCAGCAGCTTGGCCTCAGGGGGCTATAATTCACCCCTCCACTTT. Protein: CASSLASGGYNSPLHF.

The chain couples TRBV5-1 to TRBJ2-1; a possible D gene is TRBD1 (6 bases). CDR1 and CDR2 (germline): SGHRS, YFSETQ. V lost 0 bases and J 7 bases, leaving 17 bases between the germline ends. The CDR3 loop spans 16 amino acids. In DNA form, the CDR3 reads TGCGCCAGCAGCTTGGTGGCCTCAGGGGTCGGGAATGAGCAGTTCTTC. It translates to CASSLVASGVGNEQFF.

The chain recombines TRBV27 with TRBJ1-2, with 10 bases identical to TRBD1. The germline V gene encodes CDR1 MNHEY and CDR2 SMNVEV (reference sequence). With 6 bases clipped from V and 4 bases from J, the junction kept 11 bases outside the gene matches. The CDR3 runs 16 residues. In nucleotides, the CDR3 is TGTGCCAGCAGACCACAGCCGGGACAGGGGATCTATGGCTACACCTTC. This encodes CASRPQPGQGIYGYTF.

This chain links TRBV25-1 with TRBJ2-1, with D possibly being TRBD1 (6 bases). V dropped 3 bases and J dropped 2 bases, with 11 bases sitting between them. The germline V gene encodes CDR1 MGHDK and CDR2 SYGVNS. The CDR3 runs to 15 residues. The CDR3 loop reads CASSEDRGPYNEQFF. CDR3 bases: TGTGCCAGCAGTGAGGACAGAGGCCCCTACAATGAGCAGTTCTTC.

The chain is built from TRBV2 and TRBJ2-3; TRBD2 aligns across 12 bases. The trim removed 8 bases at V and 7 bases at J, leaving 13 bases unmatched. Germline loops: CDR1 SNHLY, CDR2 FYNNEI. This CDR3 contains 16 residues. CDR3 protein: CASLPSGGAVVNTQYF. The CDR3 DNA reads as TGTGCCAGCCTTCCTAGCGGGGGGGCCGTAGTTAATACGCAGTATTTT.

CDR3: CASSEPGQGSYEQYF. The CDR3 bases are TGTGCCAGCAGTGAACCGGGACAGGGTTCCTACGAGCAGTACTTC. V gene TRBV2 combines with J gene TRBJ2-7, with TRBD1 matching over 9 bases. The CDR3 extends over 15 amino acids. V lost 2 bases and J lost 1; bases outside the gene matches: 3. Germline CDR1 reads SNHLY; CDR2 reads FYNNEI.